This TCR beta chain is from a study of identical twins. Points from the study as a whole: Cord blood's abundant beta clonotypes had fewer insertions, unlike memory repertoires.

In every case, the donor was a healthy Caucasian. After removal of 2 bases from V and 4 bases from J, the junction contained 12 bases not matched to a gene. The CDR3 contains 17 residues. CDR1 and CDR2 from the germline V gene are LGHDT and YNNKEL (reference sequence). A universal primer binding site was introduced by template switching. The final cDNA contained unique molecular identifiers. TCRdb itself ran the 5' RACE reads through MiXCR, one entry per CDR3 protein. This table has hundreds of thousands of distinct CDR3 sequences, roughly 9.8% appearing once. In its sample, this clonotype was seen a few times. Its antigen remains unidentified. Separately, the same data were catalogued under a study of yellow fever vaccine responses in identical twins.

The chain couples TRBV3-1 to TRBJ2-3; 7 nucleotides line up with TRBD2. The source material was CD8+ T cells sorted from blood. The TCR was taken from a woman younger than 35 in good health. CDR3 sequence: CASSQIRGLGESDTQYF. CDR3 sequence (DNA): TGTGCCAGCAGCCAAATCAGAGGACTAGGGGAATCAGATACGCAGTATTTT.